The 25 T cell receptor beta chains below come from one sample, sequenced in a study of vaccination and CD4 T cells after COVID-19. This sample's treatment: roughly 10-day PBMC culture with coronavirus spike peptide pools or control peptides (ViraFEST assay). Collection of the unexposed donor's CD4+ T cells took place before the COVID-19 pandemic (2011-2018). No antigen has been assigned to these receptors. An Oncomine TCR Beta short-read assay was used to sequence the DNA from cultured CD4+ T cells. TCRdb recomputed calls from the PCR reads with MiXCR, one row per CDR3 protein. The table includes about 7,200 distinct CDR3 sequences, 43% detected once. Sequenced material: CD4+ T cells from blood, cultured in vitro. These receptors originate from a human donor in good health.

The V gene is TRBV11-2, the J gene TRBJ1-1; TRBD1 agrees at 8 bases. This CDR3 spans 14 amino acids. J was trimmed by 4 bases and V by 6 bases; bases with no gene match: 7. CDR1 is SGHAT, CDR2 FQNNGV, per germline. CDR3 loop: CASRATGATTEAFF. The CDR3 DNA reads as TGTGCCAGCAGAGCGACAGGGGCAACCACTGAAGCTTTCTTT.

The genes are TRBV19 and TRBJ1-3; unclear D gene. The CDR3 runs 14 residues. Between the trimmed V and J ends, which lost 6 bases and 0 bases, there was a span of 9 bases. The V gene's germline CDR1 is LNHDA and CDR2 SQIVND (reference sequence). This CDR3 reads CASRRTASGNTIYF. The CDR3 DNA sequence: TGTGCCAGTAGAAGGACGGCCTCTGGAAACACCATATATTTT.

The CDR3 protein is CASSEIAGHINYGYTF. The CDR3 bases are TGTGCCAGCAGTGAGATCGCGGGACATATTAACTATGGCTACACCTTC. The gene calls are TRBV6-1 and TRBJ1-2; maybe TRBD1 (6 bases). This CDR3 is 16 amino acids long. Germline CDR1 MNHNS, CDR2 SASEGT. V lost 3 bases to trimming and J lost 1 base, with 15 bases between them.

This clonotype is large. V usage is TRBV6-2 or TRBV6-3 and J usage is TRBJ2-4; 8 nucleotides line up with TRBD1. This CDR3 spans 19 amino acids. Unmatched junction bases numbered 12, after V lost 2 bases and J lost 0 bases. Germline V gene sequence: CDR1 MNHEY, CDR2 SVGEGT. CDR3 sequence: CASSYELGQGTLAKNIQYF. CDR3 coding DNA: TGTGCCAGCAGTTACGAACTAGGACAGGGAACCCTAGCCAAAAACATTCAGTACTTC.

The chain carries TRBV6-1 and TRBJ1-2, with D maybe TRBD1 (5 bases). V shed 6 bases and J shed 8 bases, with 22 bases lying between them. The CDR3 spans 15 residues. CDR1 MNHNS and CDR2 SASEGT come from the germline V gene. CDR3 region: CASSPGGGKIYGYTF. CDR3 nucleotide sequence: TGTGCCAGCAGCCCTGGGGGGGGAAAAATCTACGGCTACACCTTC.

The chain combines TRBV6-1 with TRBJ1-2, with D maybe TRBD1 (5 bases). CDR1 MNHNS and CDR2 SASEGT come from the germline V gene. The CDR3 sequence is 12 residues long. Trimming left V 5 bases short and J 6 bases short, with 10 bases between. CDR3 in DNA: TGTGCCAGCAGTACCGGGACTCATGGCTACACCTTC. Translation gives CASSTGTHGYTF.

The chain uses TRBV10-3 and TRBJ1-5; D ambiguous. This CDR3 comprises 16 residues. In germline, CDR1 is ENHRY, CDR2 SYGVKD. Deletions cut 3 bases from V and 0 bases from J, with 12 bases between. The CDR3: CAISDDGQDSNQPQHF. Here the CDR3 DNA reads TGTGCCATCAGTGATGACGGGCAGGATAGCAATCAGCCCCAGCATTTT.

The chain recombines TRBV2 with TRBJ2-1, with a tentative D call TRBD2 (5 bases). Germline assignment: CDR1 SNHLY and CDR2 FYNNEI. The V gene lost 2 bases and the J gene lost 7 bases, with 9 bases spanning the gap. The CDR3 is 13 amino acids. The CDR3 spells CASSERGFNEQFF. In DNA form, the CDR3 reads TGTGCCAGCAGTGAACGGGGTTTTAATGAGCAGTTCTTC.

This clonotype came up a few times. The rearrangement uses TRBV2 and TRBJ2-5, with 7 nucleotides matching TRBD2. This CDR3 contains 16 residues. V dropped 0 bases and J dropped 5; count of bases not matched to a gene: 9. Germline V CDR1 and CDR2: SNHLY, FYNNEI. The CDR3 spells CASSEAGTGGSETQYF. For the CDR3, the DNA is TGTGCCAGCAGTGAAGCGGGCACGGGGGGATCGGAGACCCAGTACTTC.

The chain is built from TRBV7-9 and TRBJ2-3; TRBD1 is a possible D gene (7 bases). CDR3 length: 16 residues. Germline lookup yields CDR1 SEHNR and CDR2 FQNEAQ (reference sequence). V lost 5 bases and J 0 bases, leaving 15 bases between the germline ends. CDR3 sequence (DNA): TGTGCCAGCAGCGCGGGACAGACCTCTAGCACAGATACGCAGTATTTT. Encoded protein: CASSAGQTSSTDTQYF.

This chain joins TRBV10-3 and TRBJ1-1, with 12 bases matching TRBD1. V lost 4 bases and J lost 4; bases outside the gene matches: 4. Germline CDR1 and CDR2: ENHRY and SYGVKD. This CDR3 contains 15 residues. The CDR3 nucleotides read TGTGCCATCAGTGGGGACAGGGGGCAGAGCACTGAAGCTTTCTTT. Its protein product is CAISGDRGQSTEAFF.

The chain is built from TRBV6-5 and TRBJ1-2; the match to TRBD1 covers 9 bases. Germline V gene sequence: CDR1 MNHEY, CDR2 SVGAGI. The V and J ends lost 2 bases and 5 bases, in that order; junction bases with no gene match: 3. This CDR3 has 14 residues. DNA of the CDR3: TGTGCCAGCAGTTACACAGGGGGCCGATATGGCTACACCTTC. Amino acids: CASSYTGGRYGYTF.

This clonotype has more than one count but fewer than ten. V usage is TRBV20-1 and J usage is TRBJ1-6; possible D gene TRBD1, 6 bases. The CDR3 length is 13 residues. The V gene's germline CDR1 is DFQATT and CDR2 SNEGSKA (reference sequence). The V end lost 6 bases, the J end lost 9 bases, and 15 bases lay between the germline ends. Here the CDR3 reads CSAIQGLSSPLHF. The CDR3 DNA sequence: TGCAGTGCCATACAGGGTCTGAGTTCACCCCTCCACTTT.

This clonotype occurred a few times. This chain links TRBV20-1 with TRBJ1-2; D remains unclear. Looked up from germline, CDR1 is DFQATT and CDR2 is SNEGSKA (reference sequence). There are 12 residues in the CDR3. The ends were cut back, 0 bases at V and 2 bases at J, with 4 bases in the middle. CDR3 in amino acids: CSARDPNYGYTF. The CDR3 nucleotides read TGCAGTGCTAGAGATCCCAACTATGGCTACACCTTC.

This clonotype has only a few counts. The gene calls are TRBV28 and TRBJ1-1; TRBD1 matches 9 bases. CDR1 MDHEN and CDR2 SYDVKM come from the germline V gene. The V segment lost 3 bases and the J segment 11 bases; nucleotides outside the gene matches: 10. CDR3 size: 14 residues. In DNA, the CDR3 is TGTGCCAGCAGTTTGGCACAGGGGGCCGGGGTGGCTTTCTTT. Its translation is CASSLAQGAGVAFF.

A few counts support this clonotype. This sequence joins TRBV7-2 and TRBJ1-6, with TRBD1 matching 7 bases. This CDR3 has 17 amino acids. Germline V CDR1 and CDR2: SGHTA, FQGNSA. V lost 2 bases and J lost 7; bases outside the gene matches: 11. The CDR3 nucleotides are TGTGCCAGCAGCTTACATCCCCGACAGGGACGAAATTCACCCCTCCACTTT. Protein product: CASSLHPRQGRNSPLHF.

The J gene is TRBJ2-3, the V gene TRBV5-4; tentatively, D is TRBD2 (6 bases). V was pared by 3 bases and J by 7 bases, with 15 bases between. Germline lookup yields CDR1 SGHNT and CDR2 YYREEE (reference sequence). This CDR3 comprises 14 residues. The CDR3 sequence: CASSSPLATYTQYF. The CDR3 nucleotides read TGTGCCAGCAGCTCCCCTCTAGCGACCTATACGCAGTATTTT.

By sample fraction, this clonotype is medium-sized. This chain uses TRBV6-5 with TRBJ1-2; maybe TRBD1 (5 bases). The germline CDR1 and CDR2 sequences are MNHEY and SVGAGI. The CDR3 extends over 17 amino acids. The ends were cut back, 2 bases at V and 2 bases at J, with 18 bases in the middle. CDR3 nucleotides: TGTGCCAGCAGTTACGACGCACAGGACCTTATCAACTATGGCTACACCTTC. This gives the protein CASSYDAQDLINYGYTF.

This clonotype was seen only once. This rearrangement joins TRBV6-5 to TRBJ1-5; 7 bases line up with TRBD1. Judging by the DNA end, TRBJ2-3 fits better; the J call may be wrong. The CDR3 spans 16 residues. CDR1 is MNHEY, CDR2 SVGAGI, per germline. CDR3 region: CASSYWGRGMDQPQYF. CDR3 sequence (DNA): TGTGCCAGCAGTTATTGGGGCAGGGGGATGGATCAGCCCCAGTATTTT.

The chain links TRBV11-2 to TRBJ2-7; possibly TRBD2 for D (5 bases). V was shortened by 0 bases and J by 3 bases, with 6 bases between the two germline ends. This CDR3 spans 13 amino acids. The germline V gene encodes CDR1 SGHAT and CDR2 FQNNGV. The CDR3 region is CASSLDRGYEQYF. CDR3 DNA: TGTGCCAGCAGCTTAGATCGGGGCTACGAGCAGTACTTC.

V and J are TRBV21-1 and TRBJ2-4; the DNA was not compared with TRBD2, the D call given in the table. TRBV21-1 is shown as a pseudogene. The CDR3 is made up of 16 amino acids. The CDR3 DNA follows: TGTGCCAGCACCAGGACTAGCGGGAGCTCCAAAAACATTCAGTACTTC. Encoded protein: CASTRTSGSSKNIQYF.

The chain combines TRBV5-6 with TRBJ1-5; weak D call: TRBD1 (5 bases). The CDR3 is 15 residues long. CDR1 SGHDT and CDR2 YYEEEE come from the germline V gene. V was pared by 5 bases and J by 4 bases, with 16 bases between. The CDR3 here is CASSRGSGGNQPQHF. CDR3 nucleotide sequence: TGTGCCAGCAGTCGGGGGAGCGGGGGGAATCAGCCCCAGCATTTT.

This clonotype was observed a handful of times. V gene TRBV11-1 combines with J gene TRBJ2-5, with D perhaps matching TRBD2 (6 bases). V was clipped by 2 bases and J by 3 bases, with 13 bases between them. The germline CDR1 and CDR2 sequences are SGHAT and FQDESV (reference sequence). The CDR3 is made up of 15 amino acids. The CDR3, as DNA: TGTGCCAGCAGCTTAAGGCTGGGGGGTGAAGAGACCCAGTACTTC. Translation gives CASSLRLGGEETQYF.

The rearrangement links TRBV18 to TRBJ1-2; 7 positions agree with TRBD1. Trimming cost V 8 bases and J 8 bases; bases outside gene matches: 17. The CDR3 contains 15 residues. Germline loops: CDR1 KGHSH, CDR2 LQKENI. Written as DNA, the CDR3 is TGTGCCAGCCTCGGGGAGGGGGCTGGTAGCCGCGGCTACACCTTC. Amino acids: CASLGEGAGSRGYTF.

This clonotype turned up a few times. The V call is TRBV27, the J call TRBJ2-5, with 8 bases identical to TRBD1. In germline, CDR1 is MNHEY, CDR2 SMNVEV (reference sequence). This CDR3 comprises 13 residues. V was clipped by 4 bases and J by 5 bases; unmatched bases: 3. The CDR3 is CASSWDRRETQYF. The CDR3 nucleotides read TGTGCCAGCAGTTGGGACAGGAGGGAGACCCAGTACTTC.